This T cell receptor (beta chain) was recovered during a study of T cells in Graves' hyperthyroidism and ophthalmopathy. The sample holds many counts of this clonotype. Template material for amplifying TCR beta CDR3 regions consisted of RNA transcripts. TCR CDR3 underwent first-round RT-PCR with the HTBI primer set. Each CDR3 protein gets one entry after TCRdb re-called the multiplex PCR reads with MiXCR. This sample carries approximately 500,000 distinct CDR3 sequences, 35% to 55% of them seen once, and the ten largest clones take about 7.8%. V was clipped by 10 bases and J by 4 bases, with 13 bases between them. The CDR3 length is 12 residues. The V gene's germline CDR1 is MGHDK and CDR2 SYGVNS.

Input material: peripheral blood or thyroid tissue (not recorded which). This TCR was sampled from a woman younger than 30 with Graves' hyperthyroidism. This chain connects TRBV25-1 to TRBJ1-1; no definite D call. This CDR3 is CATLKGGTEAFF. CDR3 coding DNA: TGTGCCACCCTGAAGGGCGGCACTGAAGCTTTCTTT.